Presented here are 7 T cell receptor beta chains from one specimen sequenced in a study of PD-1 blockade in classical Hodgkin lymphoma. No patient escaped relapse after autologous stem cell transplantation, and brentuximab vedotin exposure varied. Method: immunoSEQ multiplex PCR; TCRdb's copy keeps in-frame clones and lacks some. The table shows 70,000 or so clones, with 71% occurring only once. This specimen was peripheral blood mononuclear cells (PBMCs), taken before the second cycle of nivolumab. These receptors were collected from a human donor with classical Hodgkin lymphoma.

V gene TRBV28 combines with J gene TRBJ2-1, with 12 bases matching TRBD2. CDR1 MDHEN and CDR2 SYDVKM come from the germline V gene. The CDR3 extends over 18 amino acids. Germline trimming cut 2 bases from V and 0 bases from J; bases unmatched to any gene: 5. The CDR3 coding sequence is TGTGCCAGCAGTTTAAATGGACTAGCGGGAAACTCCTACAATGAGCAGTTCTTC. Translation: CASSLNGLAGNSYNEQFF.

The CDR3 DNA reads as TGTGCCAGCAGTTCCCAGGGCTCCTACGAGCAGTACTTC. Residues: CASSSQGSYEQYF. The chain uses TRBV27 and TRBJ2-7; perhaps TRBD1 as D (5 bases). The V end was cut by 4 bases, the J end by 0 bases, with 7 bases between. This CDR3 comprises 13 residues. The V gene's germline CDR1 is MNHEY and CDR2 SMNVEV (reference sequence).

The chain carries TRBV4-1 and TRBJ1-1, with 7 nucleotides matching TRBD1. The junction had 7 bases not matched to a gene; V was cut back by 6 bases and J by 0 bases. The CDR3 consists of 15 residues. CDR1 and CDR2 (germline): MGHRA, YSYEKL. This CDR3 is CASRLGTAMNTEAFF. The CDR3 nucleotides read TGCGCCAGCAGATTAGGGACAGCTATGAACACTGAAGCTTTCTTT.

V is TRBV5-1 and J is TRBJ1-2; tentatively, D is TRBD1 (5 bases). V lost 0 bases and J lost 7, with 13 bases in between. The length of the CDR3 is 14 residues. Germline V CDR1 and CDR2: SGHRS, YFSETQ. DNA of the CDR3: TGCGCCAGCAGCTTGGAGGAGGGGCGGACTGGCTACACCTTC. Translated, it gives CASSLEEGRTGYTF.

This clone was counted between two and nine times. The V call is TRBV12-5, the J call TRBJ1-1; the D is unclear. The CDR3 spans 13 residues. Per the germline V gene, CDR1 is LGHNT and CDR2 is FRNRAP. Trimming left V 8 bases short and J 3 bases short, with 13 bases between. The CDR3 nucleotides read TGTGCTAGTCGTGCGGAGTTTGACACTGAAGCTTTCTTT. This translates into CASRAEFDTEAFF. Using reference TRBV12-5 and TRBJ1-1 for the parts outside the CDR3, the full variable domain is DARVTQTPRHKVTEMGQEVTMRCQPILGHNTVFWYRQTMMQGLELLAYFRNRAPLDDSGMPKDRFSAEMPDATLATLKIQPSEPRDSAVYFCASRAEFDTEAFFGQGTRLTVV.

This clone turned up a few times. CDR3 in amino acids: CASSAGTGHTEAFF. The CDR3, as DNA: TGCGCCAGCAGCGCCGGGACAGGGCACACTGAAGCTTTCTTT. The chain combines TRBV10-1 with TRBJ1-1, with 9 positions matching TRBD1. Trimming cost V 6 bases and J 3 bases; bases outside gene matches: 5. This CDR3 is 14 amino acids long. CDR1 is WNHNN, CDR2 SYGVQD, per germline (reference sequence).

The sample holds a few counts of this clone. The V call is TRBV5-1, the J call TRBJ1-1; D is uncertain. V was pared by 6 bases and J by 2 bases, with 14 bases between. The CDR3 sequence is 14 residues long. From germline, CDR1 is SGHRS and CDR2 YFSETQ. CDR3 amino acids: CASNEGLINTEAFF. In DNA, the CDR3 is TGCGCCAGCAACGAAGGACTGATCAACACTGAAGCTTTCTTT.